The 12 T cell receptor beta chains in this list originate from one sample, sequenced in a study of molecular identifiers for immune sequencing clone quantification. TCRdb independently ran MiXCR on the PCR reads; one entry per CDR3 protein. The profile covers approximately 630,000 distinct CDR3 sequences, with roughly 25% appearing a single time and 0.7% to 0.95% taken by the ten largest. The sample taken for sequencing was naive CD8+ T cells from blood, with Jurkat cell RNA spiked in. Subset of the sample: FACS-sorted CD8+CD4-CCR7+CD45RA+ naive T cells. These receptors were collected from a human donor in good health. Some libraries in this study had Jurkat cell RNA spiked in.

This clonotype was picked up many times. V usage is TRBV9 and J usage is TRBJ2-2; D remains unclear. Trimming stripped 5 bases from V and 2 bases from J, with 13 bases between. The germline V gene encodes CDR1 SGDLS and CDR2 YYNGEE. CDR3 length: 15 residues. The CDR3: CASSGLGVNTGELFF. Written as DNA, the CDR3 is TGTGCCAGCAGTGGGTTGGGCGTTAACACCGGGGAGCTGTTTTTT.

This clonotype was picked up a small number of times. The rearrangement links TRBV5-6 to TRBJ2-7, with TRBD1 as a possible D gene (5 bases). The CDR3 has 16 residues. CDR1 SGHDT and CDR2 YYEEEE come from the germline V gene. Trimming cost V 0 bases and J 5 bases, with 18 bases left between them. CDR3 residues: CASSLGDSSLSNEQYF. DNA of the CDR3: TGTGCCAGCAGCTTGGGTGACAGCTCCCTTTCGAACGAGCAGTACTTC.

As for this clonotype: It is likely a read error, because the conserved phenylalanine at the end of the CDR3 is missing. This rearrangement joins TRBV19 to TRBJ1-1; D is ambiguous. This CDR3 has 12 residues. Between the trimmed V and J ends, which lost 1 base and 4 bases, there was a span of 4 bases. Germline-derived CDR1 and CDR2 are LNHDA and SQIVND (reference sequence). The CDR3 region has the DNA TGTGCCAGTAGTATAGGGGTCACTGAAGCTTTCCTT. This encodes CASSIGVTEAFL.

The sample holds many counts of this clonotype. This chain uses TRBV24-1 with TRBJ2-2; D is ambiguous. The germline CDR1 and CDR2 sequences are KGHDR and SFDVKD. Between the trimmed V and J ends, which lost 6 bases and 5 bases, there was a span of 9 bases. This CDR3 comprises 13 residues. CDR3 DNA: TGTGCCACCAGTCCTACGAGGACCGGGGAGCTGTTTTTT. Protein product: CATSPTRTGELFF.

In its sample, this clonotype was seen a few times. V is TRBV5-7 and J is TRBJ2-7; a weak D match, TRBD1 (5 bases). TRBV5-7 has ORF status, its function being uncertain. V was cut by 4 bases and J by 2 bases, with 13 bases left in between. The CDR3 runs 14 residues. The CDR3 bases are TGTGCCAGCAGCGTCAGGGAAAGCCCCTACGAGCAGTACTTC. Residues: CASSVRESPYEQYF.

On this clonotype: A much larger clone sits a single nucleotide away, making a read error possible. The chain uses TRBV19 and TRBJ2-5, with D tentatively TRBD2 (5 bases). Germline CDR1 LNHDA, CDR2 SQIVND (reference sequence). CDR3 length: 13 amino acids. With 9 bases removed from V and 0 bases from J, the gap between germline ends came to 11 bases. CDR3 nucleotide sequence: TGTGCCAGCTCGCGGGTCGACCAAGAGACCCAGTACTTC. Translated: CASSRVDQETQYF.

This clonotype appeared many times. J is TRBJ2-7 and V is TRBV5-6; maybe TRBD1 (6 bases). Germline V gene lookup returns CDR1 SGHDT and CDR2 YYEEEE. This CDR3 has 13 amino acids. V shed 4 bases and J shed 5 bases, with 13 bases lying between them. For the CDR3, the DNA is TGTGCCAGCAGCCTGGGGACACCGGACGAGCAGTACTTC. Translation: CASSLGTPDEQYF. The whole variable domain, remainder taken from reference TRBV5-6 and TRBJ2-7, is DAGVTQSPTHLIKTRGQQVTLRCSPKSGHDTVSWYQQALGQGPQFIFQYYEEEERQRGNFPDRFSGHQFPNYSSELNVNALLLGDSALYLCASSLGTPDEQYFGPGTRLTVT.

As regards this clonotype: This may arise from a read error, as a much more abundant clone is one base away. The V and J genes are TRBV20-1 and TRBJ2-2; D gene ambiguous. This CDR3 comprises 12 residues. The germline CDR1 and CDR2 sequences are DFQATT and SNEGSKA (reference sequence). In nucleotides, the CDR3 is TGCGGTGCCACGGTGGACACCGGGGAGCTGTTTTTT. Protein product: CGATVDTGELFF.

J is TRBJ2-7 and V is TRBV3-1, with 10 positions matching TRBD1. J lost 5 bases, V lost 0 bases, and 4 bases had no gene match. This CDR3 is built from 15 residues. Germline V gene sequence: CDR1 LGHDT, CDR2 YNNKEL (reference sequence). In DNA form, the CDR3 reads TGTGCCAGCAGCCAAGATCGGACAGGGGGTAACGAGCAGTACTTC. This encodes CASSQDRTGGNEQYF.

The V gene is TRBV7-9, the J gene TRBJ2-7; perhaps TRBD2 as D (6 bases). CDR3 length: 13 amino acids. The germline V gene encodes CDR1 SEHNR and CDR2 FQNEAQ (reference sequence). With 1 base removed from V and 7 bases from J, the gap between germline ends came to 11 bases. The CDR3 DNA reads TGTGCCAGCAGCTTAGGGTGGGGGGTTGAGCAGTACTTC. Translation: CASSLGWGVEQYF.

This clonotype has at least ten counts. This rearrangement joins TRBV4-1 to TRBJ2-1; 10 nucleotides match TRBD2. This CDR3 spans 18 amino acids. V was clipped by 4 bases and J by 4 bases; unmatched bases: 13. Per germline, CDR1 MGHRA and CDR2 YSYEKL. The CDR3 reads CASSPIELAGGRYNEQFF. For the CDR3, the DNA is TGCGCCAGCAGCCCCATCGAGTTAGCGGGAGGTCGTTACAATGAGCAGTTCTTC.

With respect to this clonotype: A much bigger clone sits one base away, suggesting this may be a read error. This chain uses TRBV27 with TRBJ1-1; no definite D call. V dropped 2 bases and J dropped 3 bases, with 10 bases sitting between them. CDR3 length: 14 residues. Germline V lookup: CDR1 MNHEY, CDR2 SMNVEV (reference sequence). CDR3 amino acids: CASSLIPKDTEAFF. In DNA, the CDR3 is TGTGCCAGCAGTTTAATCCCCAAGGACACTGAAGCTTTCTTT.